These T cell receptor beta chains were read from a single sample in a study of OX40 agonist ivuxolimab in advanced cancers. Assay: immunoSEQ multiplex PCR; the TCRdb copy retains only in-frame clones and omits some. Altogether about 55,000 clones are present, around nine tenths being singletons, with the ten largest covering more than 6.5%. This sample comprised CD4+ or CD8+ T cells sorted from blood, obtained in a trial of the OX40 agonist ivuxolimab. The receptors here all came from an adult with an advanced solid tumor such as melanoma, head and neck, liver or kidney cancer. CDR3s include the opening cysteine and the closing phenylalanine or tryptophan. The order of the fields is J gene, V gene, CDR3 protein.

J: TRBJ2-5
V: TRBV5-4
CDR3: CASAPQDRVRETQYF

J: TRBJ2-1
V: TRBV11-2
CDR3: CASSQGHTGYNEQFF

J: TRBJ1-3
V: TRBV28
CDR3: CASSLSQGGNTIYF

J: TRBJ2-5
V: TRBV11-2
CDR3: CASSRDRGGETQYF

J: TRBJ1-1
V: TRBV6-5
CDR3: CASSPRGRGNTEAFF

J: TRBJ1-1
V: TRBV18
CDR3: CASQVERTANTEAFF

J: TRBJ2-1
V: TRBV2
CDR3: CASRRLAGAQASYNEQFF

J: TRBJ1-2
V: TRBV19
CDR3: CASSTGGTGVFYGYTF

J: TRBJ2-1
V: TRBV5-8
CDR3: CASSLGGASYNEQFF

J: TRBJ2-3
V: TRBV5-4
CDR3: CASSQAGTSHTHF

J: TRBJ2-2
V: TRBV4-1
CDR3: CASSQVRTGAGTGELFF

J: TRBJ2-3
V: TRBV7-7
CDR3: CASSLAGTPDTQYF

J: TRBJ2-1
V: TRBV4-1
CDR3: CASSQDLSTSGRGEQFF

J: TRBJ2-7
V: TRBV11-2
CDR3: CASSPRAGRAYEQYF

J: TRBJ2-2
V: TRBV5-6
CDR3: CASSMTGGVPGELFF

J: TRBJ1-3
V: TRBV9
CDR3: CASSVFLGSAAGNTIYF

J: TRBJ1-1
V: TRBV29-1
CDR3: CSVKIREPGLRTEAFF

J: TRBJ2-7
V: TRBV5-3
CDR3: CARRLRNPLCEQYF

J: TRBJ1-4
V: TRBV7-6
CDR3: CASSLMGTAEKLFF

J: TRBJ2-7
V: TRBV6-5
CDR3: CASTRSEGSEQYF

J: TRBJ2-5
V: TRBV6-1
CDR3: CASSRTRTETQYF

J: TRBJ2-1
V: TRBV5-4
CDR3: CASSLGGTSIYNEQFF

J: TRBJ2-1
V: TRBV10-3
CDR3: CAISDRTEGREQFF

J: TRBJ1-3
V: TRBV18
CDR3: CASSPPLQRGSDGNTIYF

J: TRBJ2-1
V: TRBV11-2
CDR3: CASSPREKGAYNEQFF

J: TRBJ2-5
V: TRBV5-4
CDR3: CASSYTSEETQYF

J: TRBJ2-3
V: TRBV10-3
CDR3: CAISALADTQYF

J: TRBJ1-6
V: TRBV29-1
CDR3: CSVGQSGNSPLHF

J: TRBJ2-7
V: TRBV28
CDR3: CASRAGVYEQYF

J: TRBJ2-4
V: TRBV6-5
CDR3: CASSGRVAKNIQYF

J: TRBJ1-2
V: TRBV6-1
CDR3: CASSGRTDQAGYTF

J: TRBJ1-3
V: TRBV6-4
CDR3: CASSSPGNTIYF

J: TRBJ2-7
V: TRBV7-9
CDR3: CASSPRDRSYEQYF